The 12 T cell receptor beta chains below come from one sample, sequenced in a study of shared clonotypes between healthy human individuals. Profiling relied on immunoSEQ multiplex PCR, and the TCRdb table lists in-frame clones only, not all of them. The sample has roughly 380,000 clones, about 97% seen once. Sequencing input: memory CD8+ T cells sorted from blood. Subset defined: CD45RO+ cells pooled with CCR7-negative TemRA cells. The receptors derive from a man aged 25 to 40 in good health.

The V call is TRBV28, the J call TRBJ2-7; maybe TRBD2 (5 bases). V shed 10 bases and J shed 0 bases, with 10 bases lying between them. Germline V CDR1 and CDR2: MDHEN, SYDVKM. This CDR3 has 12 residues. The CDR3 nucleotides are TGTGCCACCGGGGTCTACTCCTACGAGCAGTACTTC. Protein: CATGVYSYEQYF.

The genes are TRBV7-6 and TRBJ1-2; D ambiguous. The V gene's germline CDR1 is SGHVS and CDR2 FNYEAQ. V lost 1 base, J lost 6 bases, and 3 bases lay in between. The CDR3 length is 11 residues. Here the CDR3 reads CASSLGDGYTF. In nucleotides, the CDR3 is TGTGCCAGCAGCTTAGGGGATGGCTACACCTTC.

The CDR3 DNA is TGCGCCAGCAGATCGACAGGGGTCGGGGAGCTGTTTTTT. It codes for CASRSTGVGELFF. The V gene is TRBV10-2, the J gene TRBJ2-2, with 8 bases identical to TRBD1. Losses at the gene ends were 6 bases for V and 7 bases for J; bases not matched to a gene: 4. The CDR3 covers 13 residues. Per the germline V gene, CDR1 is WSHSY and CDR2 is SAAADI.

The J gene is TRBJ2-5, the V gene TRBV18, with 7 bases fitting TRBD1. CDR1 and CDR2 (germline): KGHSH, LQKENI. The ends lost 1 base at V and 1 base at J; junction bases unmatched: 3. This CDR3 comprises 15 residues. CDR3 sequence reads: CASSPLAGGQETQYF. The CDR3 region has the DNA TGTGCCAGCTCACCACTCGCAGGGGGCCAAGAGACCCAGTACTTC.

The CDR3 here is CASSLVPMAGAGRFTDTQYF. The CDR3 DNA reads as TGCGCCAGCAGCTTGGTCCCGATGGCGGGGGCGGGAAGGTTCACAGATACGCAGTATTTT. This sequence joins TRBV5-1 and TRBJ2-3; D possibly corresponds to TRBD2 (7 bases). Per the germline V gene, CDR1 is SGHRS and CDR2 is YFSETQ. V lost 0 bases to trimming and J lost 2 bases, with 25 bases between them. The CDR3 spans 20 residues.

The genes are TRBV9 and TRBJ2-1; no definite D call. This CDR3 is 16 amino acids long. Trimming took 0 bases from V and 6 from J, leaving 16 bases between them. Germline CDR1 reads SGDLS; CDR2 reads YYNGEE. CDR3 protein: CASSVAPLWAGNEQFF. The DNA for the CDR3 is TGTGCCAGCAGCGTAGCCCCTCTCTGGGCAGGCAATGAGCAGTTCTTC.

J is TRBJ2-1 and V is TRBV6-1; D call uncertain. Looked up from germline, CDR1 is MNHNS and CDR2 is SASEGT. The CDR3 has 15 amino acids. V shed 9 bases and J shed 2 bases, with 17 bases lying between them. In DNA, the CDR3 is TGTGCCAGTACTGGGGAAATAACACCCTACAATGAGCAGTTCTTC. It yields the protein CASTGEITPYNEQFF.

The chain combines TRBV7-2 with TRBJ2-1, with D perhaps TRBD1 or TRBD2 (5 bases each). The germline CDR1 and CDR2 sequences are SGHTA and FQGNSA. The CDR3 spans 19 residues. V was pared by 0 bases and J by 0 bases, with 18 bases between. The CDR3 DNA reads as TGTGCCAGCAGCTTAGCCATGGGTTGGGGACCCAGCTCCTACAATGAGCAGTTCTTC. Its translation: CASSLAMGWGPSSYNEQFF.

The chain is built from TRBV6-1 and TRBJ2-1; D perhaps matches TRBD1 (6 bases). Trimming shortened V by 3 bases and J by 6 bases, and 12 bases separated the two germline ends. This CDR3 contains 14 residues. CDR1 is MNHNS, CDR2 SASEGT, per germline. The CDR3, as DNA: TGTGCCAGCAGTGAGGGGGCCTACTTCAATGAGCAGTTCTTC. The encoded protein is CASSEGAYFNEQFF.

V gene TRBV14 combines with J gene TRBJ2-4, with D possibly TRBD2 on 7 matching bases. V was trimmed by 0 bases and J by 1 base, leaving 10 bases between them. The length of the CDR3 is 16 residues. From germline, CDR1 is SGHDN and CDR2 FVKESK. The CDR3 sequence is CASSQDWGGAKNIQYF. As DNA, the CDR3 is TGTGCCAGCAGCCAAGATTGGGGGGGCGCCAAAAACATTCAGTACTTC.

CDR3 loop: CASSQDIDPRGAFF. The DNA of the CDR3 is TGTGCCAGCAGCCAAGATATTGACCCTAGGGGAGCTTTCTTT. The genes are TRBV4-2 and TRBJ1-1, with D possibly matching TRBD1 (5 bases). This CDR3 is built from 14 residues. Germline CDR1 and CDR2: LGHNA and YNFKEQ. V lost 0 bases to trimming and J lost 10 bases, with 15 bases between them.

The chain is built from TRBV10-3 and TRBJ1-2; tentatively, D is TRBD1 (5 bases). V lost 4 bases and J 8 bases, leaving 17 bases between the germline ends. This CDR3 comprises 14 residues. Germline loops: CDR1 ENHRY, CDR2 SYGVKD. Here the CDR3 DNA reads TGTGCCATCAGTGTAGGCACGGGGGGTGGCGGCTACACCTTC. Amino acids: CAISVGTGGGGYTF.